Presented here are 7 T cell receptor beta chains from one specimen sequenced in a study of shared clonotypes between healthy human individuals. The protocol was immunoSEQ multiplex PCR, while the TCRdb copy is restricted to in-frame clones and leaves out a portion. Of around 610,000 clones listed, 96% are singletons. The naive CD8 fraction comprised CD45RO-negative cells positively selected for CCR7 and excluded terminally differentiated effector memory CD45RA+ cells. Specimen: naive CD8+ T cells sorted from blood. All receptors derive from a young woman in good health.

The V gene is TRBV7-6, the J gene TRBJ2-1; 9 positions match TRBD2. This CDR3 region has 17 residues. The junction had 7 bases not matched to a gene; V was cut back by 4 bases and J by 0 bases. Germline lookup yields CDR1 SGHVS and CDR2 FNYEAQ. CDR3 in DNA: TGTGCCAGCAGCTCGTTAGCGGGGGTAAGCTCCTACAATGAGCAGTTCTTC. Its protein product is CASSSLAGVSSYNEQFF. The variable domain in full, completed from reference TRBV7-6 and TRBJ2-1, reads GAGVSQSPRYKVTKRGQDVALRCDPISGHVSLYWYRQALGQGPEFLTYFNYEAQQDKSGLPNDRFSAERPEGSISTLTIQRTEQRDSAMYRCASSSLAGVSSYNEQFFGPGTRLTVL.

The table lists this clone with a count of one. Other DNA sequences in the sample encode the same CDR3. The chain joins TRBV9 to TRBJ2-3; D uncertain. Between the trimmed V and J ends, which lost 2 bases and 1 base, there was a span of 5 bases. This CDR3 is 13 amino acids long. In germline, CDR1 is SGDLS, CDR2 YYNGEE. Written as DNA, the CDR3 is TGTGCCAGCAGCGTTGGTCGCACAGATACGCAGTATTTT. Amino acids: CASSVGRTDTQYF.

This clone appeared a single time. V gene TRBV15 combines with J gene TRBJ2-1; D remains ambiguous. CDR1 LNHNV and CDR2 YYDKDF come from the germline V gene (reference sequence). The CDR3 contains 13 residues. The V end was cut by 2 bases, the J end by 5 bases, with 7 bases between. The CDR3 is CATSRSKDNEQFF. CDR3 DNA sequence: TGTGCCACCAGCAGAAGTAAGGACAATGAGCAGTTCTTC.

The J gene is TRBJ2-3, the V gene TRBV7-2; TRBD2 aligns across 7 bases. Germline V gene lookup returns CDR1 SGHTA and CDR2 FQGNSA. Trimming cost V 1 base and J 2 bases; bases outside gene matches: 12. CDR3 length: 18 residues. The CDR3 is CASSLEKLARRFTDTQYF. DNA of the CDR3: TGTGCCAGCAGCTTAGAAAAACTAGCGCGCAGGTTCACAGATACGCAGTATTTT. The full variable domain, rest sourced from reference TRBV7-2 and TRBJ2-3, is GAGVSQSPSNKVTEKGKDVELRCDPISGHTALYWYRQSLGQGLEFLIYFQGNSAPDKSGLPSDRFSAERTGGSVSTLTIQRTQQEDSAVYLCASSLEKLARRFTDTQYFGPGTRLTVL.

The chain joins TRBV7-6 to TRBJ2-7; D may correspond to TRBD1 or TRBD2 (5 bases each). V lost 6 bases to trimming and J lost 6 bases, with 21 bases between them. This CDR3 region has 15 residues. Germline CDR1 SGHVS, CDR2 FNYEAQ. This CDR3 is CASSPSRDGAGEQYF. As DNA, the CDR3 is TGTGCCAGCAGTCCTAGCCGGGACGGCGCGGGCGAGCAGTACTTC.

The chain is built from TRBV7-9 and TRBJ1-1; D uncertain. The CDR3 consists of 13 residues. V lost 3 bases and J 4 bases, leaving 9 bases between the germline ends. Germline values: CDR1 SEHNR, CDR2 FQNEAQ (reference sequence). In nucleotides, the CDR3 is TGTGCCAGCAGCTTGTCGGGTTTCACTGAAGCTTTCTTT. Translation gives CASSLSGFTEAFF.

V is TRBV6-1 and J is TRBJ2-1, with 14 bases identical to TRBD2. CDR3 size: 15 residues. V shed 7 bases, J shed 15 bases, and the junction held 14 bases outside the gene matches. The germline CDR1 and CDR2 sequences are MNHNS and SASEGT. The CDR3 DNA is TGTGCCAGCATTGTCCCGGGACTAGCGGGAGCCCGGGGGTTCTTC. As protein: CASIVPGLAGARGFF.